The table lists the clone carrying this T cell receptor beta chain with a few counts. Its target is unknown. Study conclusions and caveats: Tumor Tregs overlapped most with tumor, then blood, naive CD4+ cells. Tumor memory CD4+ T cell TCR gene usage was found to cluster with blood and lymph node memory CD4+ cells and with lymph node naive CD4+ cells.

The ends were cut back, 4 bases at V and 5 bases at J, with 13 bases in the middle. This CDR3 has 15 residues. Germline V gene sequence: CDR1 SGDLS, CDR2 YYNGEE. The sorted Tregs were CD4+CD25+CD127-/low cells. TCRdb re-derived calls from the 5' RACE reads in MiXCR, one entry per CDR3 protein. Of some 40,000 distinct CDR3 sequences detected, approximately 23% appear once; the ten largest clones hold 3.5% to 4.5%. Source material: Tregs sorted from a lymph node. The chain carries TRBV9 and TRBJ1-6, with a weak D call TRBD1 (5 bases). The receptor's source is a female donor with breast cancer. CDR3 in amino acids: CASSTTGTDNSPLHF. The CDR3 region has the DNA TGTGCCAGCAGCACGACCGGGACGGATAATTCACCCCTCCACTTT.